The 24 T cell receptor beta chains given below trace back to one sample, sequenced in a study of shared clonotypes between healthy human individuals. The protocol was immunoSEQ multiplex PCR, while the TCRdb copy is restricted to in-frame clones and leaves out a portion. The data hold 2 million to 2.5 million clones, with approximately 93% observed a single time. The sequencing sample was made of naive CD4+ T cells from PBMCs. Specified subset: CD45RA+ positively selected. The receptor set was obtained from a man between 18 and 29 years old in good health. Some clones in this sample may be carry-over from other donors' samples.

The V gene is TRBV7-2, the J gene TRBJ2-7; 9 bases map to TRBD2. The CDR3 contains 16 residues. J gave up 3 bases and V 2 bases, and 8 bases lay outside the gene matches. CDR1 SGHTA and CDR2 FQGNSA come from the germline V gene. CDR3 coding DNA: TGTGCCAGCAGCTTACCCCGACCTAGCGGGAACTACGAGCAGTACTTC. Its protein is CASSLPRPSGNYEQYF.

V is TRBV5-1 and J is TRBJ2-7; TRBD2 agrees at 8 bases. From germline, CDR1 is SGHRS and CDR2 YFSETQ. CDR3 length: 16 amino acids. The V segment lost 1 base and the J segment 2 bases; nucleotides outside the gene matches: 8. The CDR3 DNA follows: TGCGCCAGCAGCTTGAGTAGCGGGGATTTAGCCTACGAGCAGTACTTC. This codes for CASSLSSGDLAYEQYF.

This clone was picked up a small number of times. The chain couples TRBV5-1 to TRBJ1-1; no firm D call. The CDR3 covers 13 residues. Trimming stripped 2 bases from V and 3 bases from J, with 8 bases between. CDR1 SGHRS and CDR2 YFSETQ come from the germline V gene. The CDR3 DNA sequence: TGCGCCAGCAGCTTTGGGGTAGACACTGAAGCTTTCTTT. Its protein product is CASSFGVDTEAFF.

The CDR3 reads CASSLFLGGTGSYEQYF. CDR3 DNA sequence: TGTGCCAGCAGCTTGTTTTTGGGCGGGACAGGATCCTACGAGCAGTACTTC. The chain uses TRBV7-2 and TRBJ2-7; 8 bases fit TRBD1. In germline, CDR1 is SGHTA, CDR2 FQGNSA. This CDR3 has 17 residues. With V trimmed by 3 bases and J by 1 base, 11 bases remained unmatched.

The chain couples TRBV27 to TRBJ1-1; 12 positions agree with TRBD1. The CDR3 contains 16 residues. Germline loops: CDR1 MNHEY, CDR2 SMNVEV (reference sequence). V was pared by 3 bases and J by 4 bases, with 6 bases of the junction left unmatched. The CDR3 loop reads CASSFSRDRGPTEAFF. The CDR3 nucleotides read TGTGCCAGCAGTTTCTCTCGGGACAGGGGGCCCACTGAAGCTTTCTTT.

The genes are TRBV19 and TRBJ1-1; 7 bases line up with TRBD1. V gave up 7 bases and J gave up 0 bases; unmatched junction bases: 11. Germline V gene lookup returns CDR1 LNHDA and CDR2 SQIVND (reference sequence). The CDR3 contains 16 residues. CDR3 sequence (DNA): TGTGCCAGTATTCCCTACACAGGGGCCGTGAACACTGAAGCTTTCTTT. The encoded protein is CASIPYTGAVNTEAFF. The whole variable domain, remainder taken from reference TRBV19 and TRBJ1-1, is DGGITQSPKYLFRKEGQNVTLSCEQNLNHDAMYWYRQDPGQGLRLIYYSQIVNDFQKGDIAEGYSVSREKKESFPLTVTSAQKNPTAFYLCASIPYTGAVNTEAFFGQGTRLTVV.

This rearrangement joins TRBV27 to TRBJ1-5; D is possibly TRBD1 (5 bases). With 5 bases removed from V and 2 bases from J, the gap between germline ends came to 13 bases. Germline lookup yields CDR1 MNHEY and CDR2 SMNVEV (reference sequence). This CDR3 has 15 amino acids. This chain's CDR3 is CASSVPGQGNQPQHF. CDR3 bases: TGTGCCAGCAGTGTCCCAGGGCAGGGCAATCAGCCCCAGCATTTT.

V and J are TRBV6-5 and TRBJ1-4, with D perhaps TRBD1 (6 bases). The germline V and J ends were trimmed by 7 bases and 8 bases, with 11 bases remaining between them. Germline V CDR1 and CDR2: MNHEY, SVGAGI. CDR3 length equals 12 residues. CDR3 DNA sequence: TGTGCCAGCATGGACAGCACAGAAAAACTGTTTTTT. This gives the protein CASMDSTEKLFF.

The rearrangement joins TRBV5-6 to TRBJ2-3, with a possible D match to TRBD2 (6 bases). Trimming took off 3 bases at V and 9 bases at J, with 11 bases between the two ends. CDR1 is SGHDT and CDR2 is YYEEEE in the germline V gene. The CDR3 loop spans 12 amino acids. CDR3 in amino acids: CASSSSGVTQYF. CDR3 nucleotide sequence: TGTGCCAGCAGCTCGTCGGGAGTGACGCAGTATTTT. Together with reference TRBV5-6 and TRBJ2-3, the CDR3 gives the full variable domain: DAGVTQSPTHLIKTRGQQVTLRCSPKSGHDTVSWYQQALGQGPQFIFQYYEEEERQRGNFPDRFSGHQFPNYSSELNVNALLLGDSALYLCASSSSGVTQYFGPGTRLTVL.

This clone was found a few times. This chain joins TRBV28 and TRBJ1-1, with D unresolved. This CDR3 has 11 amino acids. In germline, CDR1 is MDHEN, CDR2 SYDVKM. With 5 bases removed from V and 10 bases from J, the gap between germline ends came to 11 bases. CDR3 coding DNA: TGTGCCAGCAGTACCGAGGGATCAGCTTTCTTT. The encoded protein is CASSTEGSAFF.

The chain combines TRBV4-1 with TRBJ2-3; the match to TRBD2 covers 10 bases. The germline V gene encodes CDR1 MGHRA and CDR2 YSYEKL. V was pared by 2 bases and J by 4 bases, with 9 bases of the junction left unmatched. The CDR3 length is 17 residues. CDR3 coding DNA: TGCGCCAGCAGCCAAAAACCTAGCGGGAGTTTCCCAGATACGCAGTATTTT. Translating gives CASSQKPSGSFPDTQYF.

The genes are TRBV7-2 and TRBJ1-4; 7 bases line up with TRBD1. CDR1 is SGHTA and CDR2 is FQGNSA in the germline V gene. This CDR3 is built from 13 residues. V lost 8 bases to trimming and J lost 6 bases; unmatched junction nucleotides: 6. In nucleotides, the CDR3 is TGTGCCAGCGCCGGAGGGGGCCATGAAAAACTGTTTTTT. The encoded protein is CASAGGGHEKLFF. Based on the CDR3 plus reference TRBV7-2 and TRBJ1-4, the full variable domain is GAGVSQSPSNKVTEKGKDVELRCDPISGHTALYWYRQSLGQGLEFLIYFQGNSAPDKSGLPSDRFSAERTGGSVSTLTIQRTQQEDSAVYLCASAGGGHEKLFFGSGTQLSVL.

This chain uses TRBV18 with TRBJ2-7; 7 positions agree with TRBD2. Trimming took 6 bases from V and 2 from J; bases not matched to a gene: 10. CDR3 size: 15 residues. Looked up from germline, CDR1 is KGHSH and CDR2 is LQKENI. CDR3 in DNA: TGTGCCAGCTCGGTAGCGGGCGTCGCTACCTACGAGCAGTACTTC. It codes for CASSVAGVATYEQYF.

The chain has TRBV9 and TRBJ1-2; no clear D gene. V dropped 3 bases and J dropped 4 bases, with 13 bases sitting between them. CDR3 length: 14 amino acids. Germline CDR1 and CDR2: SGDLS and YYNGEE. The CDR3 coding sequence is TGTGCCAGCAGCGAATCCCATCTTCCCTATGGCTACACCTTC. As protein: CASSESHLPYGYTF.

The V gene is TRBV21-1, the J gene TRBJ2-7. TRBV21-1 is noted as a pseudogene. The CDR3 spans 12 residues. CDR3 amino acids: CASSKAGDEQYF. For the CDR3, the DNA is TGTGCCAGCAGCAAAGCGGGGGACGAGCAGTACTTC.

The chain carries TRBV5-1 and TRBJ2-3; TRBD1 matches at 7 bases. The CDR3 has 14 residues. V was clipped by 4 bases and J by 5 bases; unmatched bases: 7. Germline V lookup: CDR1 SGHRS, CDR2 YFSETQ. The CDR3 DNA reads TGCGCCAGCAGCCTGGACAGGACTCGAGATACGCAGTATTTT. Translated, it gives CASSLDRTRDTQYF.

In this sample, this clone turned up once. The rearrangement links TRBV29-1 to TRBJ2-5, with TRBD2 matching over 7 bases. The CDR3 extends over 14 amino acids. With V trimmed by 5 bases and J by 5 bases, 11 bases remained unmatched. Germline assignment: CDR1 SQVTM and CDR2 ANQGSEA. CDR3 nucleotides: TGCAGCGTTCTGGACGGGGGAGGGCTCGAGACCCAGTACTTC. Translated: CSVLDGGGLETQYF.

This clone was recorded only once. The chain has TRBV14 and TRBJ1-2; D is possibly TRBD1 (5 bases). The germline V gene has CDR1 SGHDN and CDR2 FVKESK. The CDR3 totals 14 residues. The germline V and J ends were trimmed by 1 base and 8 bases, with 14 bases remaining between them. The CDR3 reads CASSQAGTAGGYTF. The CDR3 bases are TGTGCCAGCAGCCAAGCAGGGACGGCTGGCGGCTACACCTTC. Looking up the rest from reference TRBV14 and TRBJ1-2 gives the full variable domain: EAGVTQFPSHSVIEKGQTVTLRCDPISGHDNLYWYRRVMGKEIKFLLHFVKESKQDESGMPNNRFLAERTGGTYSTLKVQPAELEDSGVYFCASSQAGTAGGYTFGSGTRLTVV.

This clone was counted only a few times. This chain links TRBV2 with TRBJ2-2; the D call may be TRBD1 or TRBD2 (5 bases each). CDR1 is SNHLY, CDR2 FYNNEI, per germline. V shed 5 bases and J shed 1 base, with 11 bases lying between them. The CDR3 contains 15 residues. CDR3 region: CASSWGRVNTGELFF. CDR3 DNA: TGTGCCAGCAGTTGGGGGAGAGTGAACACCGGGGAGCTGTTTTTT.

The chain has TRBV28 and TRBJ2-2; 7 bases fit TRBD2. From germline, CDR1 is MDHEN and CDR2 SYDVKM. CDR3 length equals 12 residues. The CDR3 nucleotides read TGTGCTGCTAGCGGGAACACCGGGGAGCTGTTTTTT. It yields the protein CAASGNTGELFF.

The gene calls are TRBV5-1 and TRBJ2-3; D gene unclear. CDR1 and CDR2 from the germline V gene are SGHRS and YFSETQ. V was clipped by 3 bases and J by 0 bases, with 8 bases between them. The CDR3 runs 14 residues. The CDR3 DNA reads TGCGCCAGCAGCTCCTACGCTAGCACAGATACGCAGTATTTT. This encodes CASSSYASTDTQYF.

This chain joins TRBV5-1 and TRBJ2-3, with D hard to call. Trimming cost V 0 bases and J 5 bases, with 13 bases left between them. Germline V gene lookup returns CDR1 SGHRS and CDR2 YFSETQ. This CDR3 has 15 residues. This CDR3 reads CASSLGDIFLDTQYF. In DNA, the CDR3 is TGCGCCAGCAGCTTGGGAGATATCTTCTTAGATACGCAGTATTTT.

The table lists this clone with a count of one. Here the CDR3 DNA reads TGTGCCAGCAGTGAATCTGTTGGGGGGCGGGTACGCTATGAAAAACTGTTTTTT. Translated, it gives CASSESVGGRVRYEKLFF. The chain carries TRBV6-1 and TRBJ1-4; perhaps TRBD1 as D (6 bases). Trimming removed 2 bases at V and 6 bases at J, with 22 bases between. There are 18 residues in the CDR3. Germline-derived CDR1 and CDR2 are MNHNS and SASEGT.

This clone has just one count. V gene TRBV11-2 combines with J gene TRBJ1-1; D is perhaps TRBD1 (6 bases). Per the germline V gene, CDR1 is SGHAT and CDR2 is FQNNGV. The V and J ends lost 0 bases and 2 bases respectively, with 16 bases between them. The CDR3 extends over 17 amino acids. As DNA, the CDR3 is TGTGCCAGCAGCTTAGATGGGGCCGGACAGCCTAACACTGAAGCTTTCTTT. This encodes CASSLDGAGQPNTEAFF.